This T cell receptor beta chain was observed in a study of brain T cells in children with intractable seizures. Between the trimmed V and J ends, which lost 7 bases and 1 base, there was a span of 16 bases. The CDR3 sequence is 14 residues long. The germline V gene encodes CDR1 SQVTM and CDR2 ANQGSEA. The assay was immunoSEQ multiplex PCR, and TCRdb's table has in-frame clones only and misses some. Of about 120,000 clones in the sample, 94% were seen once. The rearrangement uses TRBV29-1 and TRBJ2-5, with D perhaps matching TRBD2 (6 bases). The sequence was obtained from a boy in the first two years of life with hemimegalencephaly and intractable seizures. Material: peripheral blood, obtained at surgery. CDR3: CSAPFGSLQETQYF. DNA of the CDR3: TGCAGCGCCCCCTTCGGGAGCCTCCAAGAGACCCAGTACTTC.